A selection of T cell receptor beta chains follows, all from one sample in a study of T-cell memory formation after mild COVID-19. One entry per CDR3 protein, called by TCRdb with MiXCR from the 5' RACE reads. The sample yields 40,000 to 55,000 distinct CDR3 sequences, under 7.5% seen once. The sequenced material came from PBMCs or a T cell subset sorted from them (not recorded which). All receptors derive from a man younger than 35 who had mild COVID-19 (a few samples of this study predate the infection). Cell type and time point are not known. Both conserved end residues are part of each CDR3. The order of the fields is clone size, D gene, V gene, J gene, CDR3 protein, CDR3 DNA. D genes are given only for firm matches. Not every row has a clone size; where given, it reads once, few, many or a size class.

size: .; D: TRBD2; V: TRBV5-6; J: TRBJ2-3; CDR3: CASSSTSGAADTQYF; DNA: TGTGCCAGCAGCTCTACTAGCGGTGCCGCAGATACGCAGTATTTT
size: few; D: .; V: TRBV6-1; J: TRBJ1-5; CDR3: CASSPDSFNQPQHF; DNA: TGTGCCAGCAGCCCGGACAGCTTCAATCAGCCCCAGCATTTT
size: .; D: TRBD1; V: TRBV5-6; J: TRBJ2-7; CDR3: CASSLQGAEEQYF; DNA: TGTGCCAGCAGCTTGCAGGGGGCTGAAGAGCAGTACTTC
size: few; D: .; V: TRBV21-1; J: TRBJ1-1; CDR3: CASRKNMGLEAFF; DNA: TGTGCCAGCAGGAAGAATATGGGGTTAGAAGCTTTCTTT
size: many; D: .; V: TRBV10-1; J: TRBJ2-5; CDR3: CASSGSGETQYF; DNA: TGCGCCAGCAGTGGTTCGGGAGAGACCCAGTACTTC
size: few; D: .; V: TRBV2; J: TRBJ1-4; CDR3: CASSDPLWFRTNEKLFF; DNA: TGTGCCAGCAGTGATCCCCTGTGGTTCCGAACTAATGAAAAACTGTTTTTT
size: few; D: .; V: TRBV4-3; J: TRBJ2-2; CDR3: CASSQVVRVNTGELFF; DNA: TGCGCCAGCAGCCAAGTAGTGCGGGTTAACACCGGGGAGCTGTTTTTT
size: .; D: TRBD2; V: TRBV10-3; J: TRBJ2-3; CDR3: CAISVGGGYTDTQYF; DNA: TGTGCCATCAGTGTTGGCGGGGGATACACAGATACGCAGTATTTT
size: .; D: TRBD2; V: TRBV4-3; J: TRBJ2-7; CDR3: CDSSQAGGPTSGAYEQYF; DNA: TGCGACAGCAGCCAAGCCGGGGGTCCGACTAGCGGCGCCTACGAGCAGTACTTC
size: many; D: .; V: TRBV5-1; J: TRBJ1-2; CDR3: CASSADGFSNYGYTF; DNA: TGCGCCAGCAGCGCGGACGGATTTTCTAACTATGGCTACACCTTC
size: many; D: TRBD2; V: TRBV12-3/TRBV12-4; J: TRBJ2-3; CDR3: CASSSLAGASTDTQYF; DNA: TGTGCCAGCAGTTCTCTAGCGGGGGCTAGCACAGATACGCAGTATTTT
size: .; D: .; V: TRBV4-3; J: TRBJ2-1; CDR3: CASSPRGPGGYEQFF; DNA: TGCGCCAGCAGCCCGCGGGGGCCGGGGGGATATGAGCAGTTCTTC
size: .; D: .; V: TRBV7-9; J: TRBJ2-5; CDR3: CASSPLQGSETQYF; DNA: TGTGCCAGCAGCCCGCTTCAGGGTAGCGAGACCCAGTACTTC
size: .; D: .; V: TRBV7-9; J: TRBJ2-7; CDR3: CASSEVSYEQYF; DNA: TGTGCCAGCAGTGAGGTGTCCTACGAGCAGTACTTC
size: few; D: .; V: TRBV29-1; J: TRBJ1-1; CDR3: CSSYHIEAFF; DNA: TGCAGCTCTTACCATATTGAAGCTTTCTTT
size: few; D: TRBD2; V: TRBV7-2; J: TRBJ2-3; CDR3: CASSLNAGGVTDTQYF; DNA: TGTGCCAGCAGCTTAAACGCGGGGGGGGTCACAGATACGCAGTATTTT
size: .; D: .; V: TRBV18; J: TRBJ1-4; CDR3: CASSLMATLGIEKLFF; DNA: TGTGCCAGCTCCCTGATGGCGACGTTGGGTATTGAAAAACTGTTTTTT
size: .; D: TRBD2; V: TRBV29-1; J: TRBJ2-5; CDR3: CSGRLAGIETQYF; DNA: TGCAGCGGCCGACTAGCGGGTATTGAGACCCAGTACTTC
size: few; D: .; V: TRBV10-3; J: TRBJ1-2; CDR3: CAISEGRGSYGYTF; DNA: TGTGCCATCAGTGAGGGGCGGGGGAGCTATGGCTACACCTTC
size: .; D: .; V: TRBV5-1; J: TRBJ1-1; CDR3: CASKRQKNTEAFF; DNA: TGCGCCAGCAAACGGCAGAAGAACACTGAAGCTTTCTTT
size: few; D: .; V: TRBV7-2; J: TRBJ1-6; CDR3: CASSLAPGPNSPLHF; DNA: TGTGCCAGCAGCTTAGCCCCAGGCCCGAATTCACCCCTCCACTTT
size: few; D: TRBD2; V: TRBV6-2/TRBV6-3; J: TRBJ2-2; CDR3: CASSETSGGTGELFF; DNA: TGTGCCAGCAGTGAGACTAGCGGAGGCACCGGGGAGCTGTTTTTT
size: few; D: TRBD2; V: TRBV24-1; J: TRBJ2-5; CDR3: CATSDFQRGGTQYF; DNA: TGTGCCACCAGTGATTTCCAGCGGGGAGGGACCCAGTACTTC
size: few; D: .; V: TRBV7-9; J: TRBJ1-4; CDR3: CASSRLGGSGSFEKLFF; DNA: TGTGCCAGCAGCCGGTTAGGTGGGTCCGGGTCATTCGAAAAACTGTTTTTT
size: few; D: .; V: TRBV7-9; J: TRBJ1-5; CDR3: CASSLGGEGSNQPQHF; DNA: TGTGCCAGCAGCTTAGGGGGGGAGGGAAGCAATCAGCCCCAGCATTTT
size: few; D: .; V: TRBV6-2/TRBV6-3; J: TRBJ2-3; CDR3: CASSYASGWGASDTQYF; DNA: TGTGCCAGCAGTTACGCGTCCGGTTGGGGGGCCTCAGATACGCAGTATTTT
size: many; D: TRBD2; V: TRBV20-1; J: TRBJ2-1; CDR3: CSAILAGVLLSSYNEQFF; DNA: TGCAGTGCTATCCTAGCGGGGGTGCTCTTAAGCTCCTACAATGAGCAGTTCTTC
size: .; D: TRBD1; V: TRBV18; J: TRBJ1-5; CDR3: CASSGQGHQPQHF; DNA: TGTGCCAGCTCCGGACAGGGGCATCAGCCCCAGCATTTT
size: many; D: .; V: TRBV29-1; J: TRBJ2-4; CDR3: CSVGGGQLAKNIQYF; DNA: TGCAGCGTTGGTGGCGGGCAACTAGCCAAAAACATTCAGTACTTC
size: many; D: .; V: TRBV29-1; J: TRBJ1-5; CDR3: CSVVLGQAGNQPQHF; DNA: TGCAGCGTTGTGTTGGGGCAGGCGGGCAATCAGCCCCAGCATTTT
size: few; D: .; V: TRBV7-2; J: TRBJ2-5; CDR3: CASSPVRSGTQYF; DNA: TGTGCCAGCAGCCCAGTGAGGTCGGGGACCCAGTACTTC
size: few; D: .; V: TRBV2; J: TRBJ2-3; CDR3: CASSGLVTTDTQYF; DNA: TGTGCCAGCAGTGGTCTAGTTACCACAGATACGCAGTATTTT
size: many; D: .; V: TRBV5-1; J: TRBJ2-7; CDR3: CASSLGEVDYEQYF; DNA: TGCGCCAGCAGCTTGGGCGAGGTGGACTACGAGCAGTACTTC
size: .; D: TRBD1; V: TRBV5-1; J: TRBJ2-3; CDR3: CASSLETGDGGTQYF; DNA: TGCGCCAGCAGCTTGGAGACAGGGGATGGAGGTACGCAGTATTTT
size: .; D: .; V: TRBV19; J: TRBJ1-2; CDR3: CASRDPGTNNYGYTF; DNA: TGTGCCAGTAGGGACCCCGGGACAAACAATTATGGCTACACCTTC
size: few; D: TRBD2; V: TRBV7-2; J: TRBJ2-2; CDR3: CASSSPAAGGYTGELFF; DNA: TGTGCCAGCAGCTCCCCTGCAGCGGGGGGGTACACCGGGGAGCTGTTTTTT
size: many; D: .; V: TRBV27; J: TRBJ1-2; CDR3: CASSLSNPTGGAGNGYTF; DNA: TGTGCCAGCAGTTTATCGAACCCCACTGGGGGCGCGGGGAATGGCTACACCTTC
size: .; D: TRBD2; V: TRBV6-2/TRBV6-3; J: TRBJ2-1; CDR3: CASSYLERVGTSGGAGSYNEQFF; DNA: TGTGCCAGCAGTTACCTTGAGCGTGTAGGGACTAGCGGGGGGGCCGGCTCCTACAATGAGCAGTTCTTC
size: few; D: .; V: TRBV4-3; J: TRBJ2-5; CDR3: CASSQEARGEETQYF; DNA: TGCGCCAGCAGCCAAGAGGCTAGAGGGGAAGAGACCCAGTACTTC
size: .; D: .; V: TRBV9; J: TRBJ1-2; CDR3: CASSPPGVYGGYTF; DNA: TGTGCCAGCAGCCCGCCCGGGGTTTATGGTGGCTACACCTTC
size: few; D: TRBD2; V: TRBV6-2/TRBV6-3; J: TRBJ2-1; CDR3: CASSSPRLAGANNEQFF; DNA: TGTGCCAGCAGTTCCCCCCGACTAGCGGGGGCGAACAATGAGCAGTTCTTC
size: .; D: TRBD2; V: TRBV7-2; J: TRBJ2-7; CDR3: CASSRTSGPYEQYF; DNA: TGTGCCAGCAGCCGGACTAGCGGTCCCTACGAGCAGTACTTC
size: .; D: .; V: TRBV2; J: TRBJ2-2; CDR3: CASSEFSANTGELFF; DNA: TGTGCCAGCAGTGAATTTAGCGCGAACACCGGGGAGCTGTTTTTT
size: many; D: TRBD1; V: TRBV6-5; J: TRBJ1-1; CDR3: CASKRGQGTEAFF; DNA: TGTGCCAGCAAGCGGGGACAGGGGACTGAAGCTTTCTTT
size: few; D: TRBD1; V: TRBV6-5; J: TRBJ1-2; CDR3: CASSYRGSGYGYTF; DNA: TGTGCCAGCAGCTACAGGGGTAGCGGCTATGGCTACACCTTC
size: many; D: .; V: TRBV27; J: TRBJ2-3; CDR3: CASMALAKPDTQYF; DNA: TGTGCCAGCATGGCCCTAGCGAAGCCAGATACGCAGTATTTT
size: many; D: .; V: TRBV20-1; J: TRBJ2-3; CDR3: CSAHSTDTQYF; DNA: TGCAGTGCCCACTCCACAGATACGCAGTATTTT
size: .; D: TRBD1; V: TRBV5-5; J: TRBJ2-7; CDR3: CASSFSGTGGDEQYF; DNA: TGTGCCAGCAGCTTCTCCGGGACAGGGGGCGACGAGCAGTACTTC
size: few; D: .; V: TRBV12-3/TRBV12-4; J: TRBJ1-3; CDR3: CASSLSGSGMGNTIYF; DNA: TGTGCCAGCAGTTTAAGCGGCAGCGGCATGGGAAACACCATATATTTT
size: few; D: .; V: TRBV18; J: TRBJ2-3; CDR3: CASSPPGLGTDTQYF; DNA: TGTGCCAGCTCACCACCGGGGTTAGGCACAGATACGCAGTATTTT
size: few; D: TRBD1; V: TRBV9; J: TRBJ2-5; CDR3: CASSARQGTETQYF; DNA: TGTGCCAGCAGCGCCCGACAGGGGACGGAGACCCAGTACTTC
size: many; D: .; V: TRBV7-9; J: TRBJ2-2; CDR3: CASSPGLGDAGELFF; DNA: TGTGCCAGCAGCCCGGGTTTGGGTGACGCCGGGGAGCTGTTTTTT